Presented here are 31 T cell receptor beta chains from one specimen sequenced in a study of blood T cell repertoires in COVID-19. Method: immunoSEQ multiplex PCR; TCRdb's copy keeps in-frame clones and lacks some. The sample records about 120,000 clones, 85% being singletons. Source material: peripheral blood. The receptors shown here come from a man aged 80 or over with active or convalescent COVID-19.

This clone showed up just a few times. The chain has TRBV19 and TRBJ2-7; 12 nucleotides match TRBD2. CDR3 size: 15 residues. Germline CDR1 LNHDA, CDR2 SQIVND (reference sequence). The V gene end was trimmed by 4 bases and the J gene end by 7 bases; junction bases not matched to a gene: 8. The CDR3 sequence: CASSKLAGGPGEQYF. The CDR3 bases are TGTGCCAGTAGTAAGCTAGCGGGAGGGCCGGGTGAGCAGTACTTC.

The rearrangement uses TRBV7-3 and TRBJ2-3, with 8 bases identical to TRBD1. This CDR3 region has 16 residues. Germline values: CDR1 SGHTA, CDR2 FQGTGA. V lost 5 bases to trimming and J lost 2 bases; unmatched junction nucleotides: 9. The CDR3 bases are TGTGCCAGCAGCCCCCGGACAGGGAGTTCCACAGATACGCAGTATTTT. It yields the protein CASSPRTGSSTDTQYF. Full variable domain (missing parts from reference TRBV7-3 and TRBJ2-3): GAGVSQTPSNKVTEKGKYVELRCDPISGHTALYWYRQSLGQGPEFLIYFQGTGAADDSGLPNDRFFAVRPEGSVSTLKIQRTERGDSAVYLCASSPRTGSSTDTQYFGPGTRLTVL.

The gene calls are TRBV4-2 and TRBJ1-2, with D maybe TRBD1 (5 bases). The CDR3 is 17 residues long. Trimming stripped 1 base from V and 0 bases from J, with 15 bases between. Germline V CDR1 and CDR2: LGHNA, YNFKEQ. The chain's CDR3 is CASSQGMAGGANYGYTF. The CDR3 bases are TGTGCCAGCAGCCAAGGGATGGCCGGAGGGGCTAACTATGGCTACACCTTC.

The rearrangement joins TRBV6-2 or TRBV6-3 to TRBJ2-1; no reliable D call. The CDR3 is 12 residues long. Germline V gene data show CDR1 as MNHEY and CDR2 as SVGEGT. V lost 4 bases and J lost 4, with 5 bases in between. CDR3 region: CASSSTYNEQFF. The CDR3 coding sequence is TGTGCCAGCAGTTCGACTTACAATGAGCAGTTCTTC.

This clone has a handful of counts. The chain links TRBV6-5 to TRBJ1-2, with 7 nucleotides matching TRBD1. The germline V gene has CDR1 MNHEY and CDR2 SVGAGI. V lost 2 bases and J lost 8; bases outside the gene matches: 2. The CDR3 loop spans 12 amino acids. CDR3 region: CASSYTGQGYTF. The DNA for the CDR3 is TGTGCCAGCAGTTACACGGGACAGGGCTACACCTTC.

V gene TRBV7-9 combines with J gene TRBJ2-2, with D possibly matching TRBD2 (6 bases). Germline V gene sequence: CDR1 SEHNR, CDR2 FQNEAQ (reference sequence). The V end lost 11 bases, the J end lost 2 bases, and 15 bases lay between the germline ends. The CDR3 consists of 14 residues. The CDR3 region is CASRGTANTGELFF. CDR3 DNA sequence: TGTGCCTCACGCGGGACGGCTAACACCGGGGAGCTGTTTTTT.

The V call is TRBV7-9, the J call TRBJ2-2; 10 nucleotides line up with TRBD2. Germline V CDR1 and CDR2: SEHNR, FQNEAQ (reference sequence). V was clipped by 7 bases and J by 6 bases; unmatched bases: 8. The CDR3 has 15 amino acids. The CDR3 DNA reads as TGTGCCAGCACACTAGCGGGAAGAGATGCCGGGGAGCTGTTTTTT. Translated, it gives CASTLAGRDAGELFF.

The CDR3 DNA is TGTGCCAGCAGCTTAGTAGGGGGCTCCGGGGAGCTGTTTTTT. As protein: CASSLVGGSGELFF. The rearrangement links TRBV7-9 to TRBJ2-2, with 7 bases lining up with TRBD1. This CDR3 has 14 amino acids. V shed 1 base, J shed 6 bases, and the junction held 2 bases outside the gene matches. The germline CDR1 and CDR2 sequences are SEHNR and FQNEAQ (reference sequence).

J is TRBJ2-1 and V is TRBV5-1, with a tentative D call TRBD1 (6 bases). The V end was cut by 3 bases, the J end by 0 bases, with 10 bases between. Germline CDR1 and CDR2: SGHRS and YFSETQ. This CDR3 spans 15 amino acids. This CDR3 is CASSSARGSYNEQFF. The CDR3 DNA reads as TGCGCCAGCAGCTCAGCCAGGGGCTCCTACAATGAGCAGTTCTTC.

The rearrangement uses TRBV29-1 and TRBJ2-1, with TRBD2 matching 7 bases. Germline lookup yields CDR1 SQVTM and CDR2 ANQGSEA. This CDR3 region has 14 residues. J lost 3 bases, V lost 4 bases, and 6 bases had no gene match. The CDR3 nucleotides read TGCAGCGTTGTGGCGGGAGACCGCTACAATGAGCAGTTCTTC. Translating it yields CSVVAGDRYNEQFF.

This sequence joins TRBV24-1 and TRBJ1-5; 7 bases map to TRBD1. There are 15 residues in the CDR3. V shed 4 bases and J 6 bases; nucleotides not matched to a gene: 8. Germline V gene data show CDR1 as KGHDR and CDR2 as SFDVKD. The CDR3 DNA reads as TGTGCCACCAGTGACCCTGGGACAGTAGGTCAGCCCCAGCATTTT. This translates into CATSDPGTVGQPQHF.

The chain joins TRBV9 to TRBJ2-5, with 9 bases aligning to TRBD1. The CDR3 has 14 amino acids. CDR1 and CDR2 (germline): SGDLS, YYNGEE. Losses at the gene ends were 2 bases for V and 5 bases for J; bases not matched to a gene: 4. The DNA for the CDR3 is TGTGCCAGCAGCGTTACAGGGGGCTTTGAGACCCAGTACTTC. This translates into CASSVTGGFETQYF.

The chain employs TRBV29-1 and TRBJ2-3, with a weak D call TRBD2 (5 bases). V lost 8 bases and J 4 bases, leaving 19 bases between the germline ends. This CDR3 is built from 14 residues. Per the germline V gene, CDR1 is SQVTM and CDR2 is ANQGSEA. The CDR3 spells CSSWVGLASDTQYF. Here the CDR3 DNA reads TGCAGCTCCTGGGTCGGACTCGCGTCAGATACGCAGTATTTT.

This sequence joins TRBV27 and TRBJ2-5, with 7 positions matching TRBD2. CDR3 length: 14 amino acids. CDR1 and CDR2 from the germline V gene are MNHEY and SMNVEV (reference sequence). The trim removed 3 bases at V and 2 bases at J, leaving 3 bases unmatched. CDR3 region: CASSFWGGQETQYF. The CDR3 DNA reads as TGTGCCAGCAGTTTTTGGGGAGGGCAAGAGACCCAGTACTTC.

In its sample, this clone was seen many times. This chain joins TRBV7-3 and TRBJ2-1; 14 bases are a match to TRBD2. CDR1 SGHTA and CDR2 FQGTGA come from the germline V gene. The CDR3 is 19 residues long. After removal of 4 bases from V and 7 bases from J, the junction contained 15 bases not matched to a gene. The CDR3 DNA reads as TGTGCCAGCAGCTCACAAACCCGGGGACTAGCGGGAGCTCGGAATGAGCAGTTCTTC. It yields the protein CASSSQTRGLAGARNEQFF.

The V call is TRBV4-3, the J call TRBJ2-1, with a weak D call TRBD2 (5 bases). The CDR3 consists of 17 residues. With 1 base removed from V and 1 base from J, the gap between germline ends came to 14 bases. Germline V gives CDR1 LGHNA, CDR2 YSLEER. DNA for the CDR3: TGCGCCAGCAGCCAAGTATTCGGTCTAGCTTCCTACAATGAGCAGTTCTTC. This translates into CASSQVFGLASYNEQFF.

The V and J genes are TRBV5-1 and TRBJ1-1; 9 nucleotides match TRBD1. CDR1 and CDR2 from the germline V gene are SGHRS and YFSETQ. The ends lost 1 base at V and 5 bases at J; junction bases unmatched: 12. The CDR3 totals 17 residues. Here the CDR3 DNA reads TGCGCCAGCAGCTTGATTCCCACAGGGGGCGTGAGTACTGAAGCTTTCTTT. This sequence encodes CASSLIPTGGVSTEAFF.

V usage is TRBV18 and J usage is TRBJ2-7, with a weak D call TRBD2 (6 bases). The V gene lost 1 base and the J gene lost 0 bases, with 10 bases spanning the gap. The germline V gene encodes CDR1 KGHSH and CDR2 LQKENI. The CDR3 loop spans 15 amino acids. CDR3 coding DNA: TGTGCCAGCTCACCACGGAGCGGGTACTCCTACGAGCAGTACTTC. This encodes CASSPRSGYSYEQYF.

The chain joins TRBV7-2 to TRBJ2-1, with TRBD2 matching over 8 bases. CDR3 size: 15 residues. In germline, CDR1 is SGHTA, CDR2 FQGNSA. Trimming cost V 4 bases and J 6 bases; bases outside gene matches: 8. The CDR3 region has the DNA TGTGCCAGCAGCTCCCTCGGGGGGGCTGTCAATGAGCAGTTCTTC. It translates to CASSSLGGAVNEQFF.

The V call is TRBV7-3, the J call TRBJ2-1, with TRBD2 matching 9 bases. From germline, CDR1 is SGHTA and CDR2 FQGTGA. Germline trimming cut 1 base from V and 6 bases from J; bases unmatched to any gene: 7. The CDR3 sequence is 16 residues long. CDR3 nucleotides: TGTGCCAGCAGCTTAAATGGACTAGCGCGCATCAATGAGCAGTTCTTC. Its protein product is CASSLNGLARINEQFF.

V gene TRBV19 combines with J gene TRBJ1-4; 9 nucleotides agree with TRBD1. CDR1 is LNHDA and CDR2 is SQIVND in the germline V gene (reference sequence). Losses at the gene ends were 5 bases for V and 5 bases for J; bases not matched to a gene: 6. The CDR3 length is 15 residues. The CDR3 is CASSGRQGENEKLFF. In nucleotides, the CDR3 is TGTGCCAGTAGTGGGCGACAGGGGGAGAATGAAAAACTGTTTTTT.

The DNA of the CDR3 is TGTGCCAGCACGGCGGGGACAGGGGGCGCCTATGGCTACACCTTC. Amino acids: CASTAGTGGAYGYTF. V and J are TRBV6-5 and TRBJ1-2; TRBD1 agrees at 12 bases. J was trimmed by 4 bases and V by 7 bases; bases with no gene match: 7. The V gene's germline CDR1 is MNHEY and CDR2 SVGAGI. This CDR3 spans 15 amino acids.

As regards this clone: The junction does not match germline at one end; this may be a read error. V gene TRBV3-1 (or the pseudogene TRBV3-2) combines with J gene TRBJ1-1; D unresolved. Germline lookup yields CDR1 LGHDT and CDR2 YNNKEL (reference sequence). The CDR3 runs 13 residues. The CDR3 loop reads CASSQRGDIRAQF. CDR3 DNA sequence: TGTGCCAGCAGCCAACGGGGAGATATCCGGGCACAATTT.

The chain recombines TRBV5-4 with TRBJ2-1; 11 bases align to TRBD2. The V gene's germline CDR1 is SGHNT and CDR2 YYREEE (reference sequence). V was clipped by 4 bases and J by 2 bases; unmatched bases: 2. The CDR3 sequence is 15 residues long. CDR3 DNA: TGTGCCAGCAGCCATAGCGGGGGGGCCTACAATGAGCAGTTCTTC. Its protein is CASSHSGGAYNEQFF.

The J gene is TRBJ2-2, the V gene TRBV15; 9 bases align to TRBD1. The ends lost 5 bases at V and 3 bases at J; junction bases unmatched: 1. Germline values: CDR1 LNHNV, CDR2 YYDKDF (reference sequence). The length of the CDR3 is 14 residues. CDR3 DNA sequence: TGTGCCACCAGCGGACAGGGGTACACCGGGGAGCTGTTTTTT. Translation gives CATSGQGYTGELFF.

The genes are TRBV6-6 and TRBJ2-3; D unresolved. V dropped 2 bases and J dropped 0 bases, with 12 bases sitting between them. CDR3 length: 16 amino acids. Germline CDR1 MNHNY, CDR2 SVGAGI (reference sequence). This CDR3 reads CASSYRSSSSTDTQYF. The CDR3 coding sequence is TGTGCCAGCAGTTACCGGTCCTCTAGTAGCACAGATACGCAGTATTTT.

The V gene is TRBV24-1, the J gene TRBJ1-5; the D is unclear. The ends were cut back, 0 bases at V and 1 base at J, with 12 bases in the middle. The germline V gene encodes CDR1 KGHDR and CDR2 SFDVKD. This CDR3 comprises 17 residues. This CDR3 reads CATSDLHSTWSNQPQHF. As DNA, the CDR3 is TGTGCCACCAGTGATTTGCACAGTACGTGGAGCAATCAGCCCCAGCATTTT.

The genes are TRBV7-2 and TRBJ1-6, with D tentatively TRBD1 (5 bases). This CDR3 has 16 residues. Germline-derived CDR1 and CDR2 are SGHTA and FQGNSA. The germline V and J ends were trimmed by 5 bases and 9 bases, with 20 bases remaining between them. CDR3 residues: CASSQTVGGRSSPLHF. CDR3 bases: TGTGCCAGCAGCCAGACCGTCGGGGGACGGAGTTCACCCCTCCACTTT.

The chain uses TRBV19 and TRBJ1-5; maybe TRBD1 (5 bases). CDR3 size: 16 residues. V dropped 5 bases and J dropped 0 bases, with 14 bases sitting between them. CDR1 and CDR2 (germline): LNHDA, SQIVND (reference sequence). The CDR3 DNA reads TGTGCCAGTAGTCAGAAGGGAGGGGTTAGCAATCAGCCCCAGCATTTT. Amino acids: CASSQKGGVSNQPQHF.

The chain carries TRBV4-1 and TRBJ1-2; 7 bases match TRBD1. This CDR3 contains 14 residues. Trimming took 1 base from V and 5 from J; bases not matched to a gene: 4. The V gene's germline CDR1 is MGHRA and CDR2 YSYEKL. This CDR3 is CASSQAGTDYGYTF. The CDR3 DNA sequence: TGCGCCAGCAGCCAAGCGGGGACAGATTATGGCTACACCTTC.

This clone was picked up one time. The chain has TRBV7-2 and TRBJ1-4, with TRBD1 identical over 8 bases. Germline V CDR1 and CDR2: SGHTA, FQGNSA. V lost 5 bases to trimming and J lost 8 bases; unmatched junction nucleotides: 10. The CDR3 consists of 15 residues. For the CDR3, the DNA is TGTGCCAGCAGCGCTTGGACAGGGTCAGGAGAAAAACTGTTTTTT. It encodes CASSAWTGSGEKLFF.